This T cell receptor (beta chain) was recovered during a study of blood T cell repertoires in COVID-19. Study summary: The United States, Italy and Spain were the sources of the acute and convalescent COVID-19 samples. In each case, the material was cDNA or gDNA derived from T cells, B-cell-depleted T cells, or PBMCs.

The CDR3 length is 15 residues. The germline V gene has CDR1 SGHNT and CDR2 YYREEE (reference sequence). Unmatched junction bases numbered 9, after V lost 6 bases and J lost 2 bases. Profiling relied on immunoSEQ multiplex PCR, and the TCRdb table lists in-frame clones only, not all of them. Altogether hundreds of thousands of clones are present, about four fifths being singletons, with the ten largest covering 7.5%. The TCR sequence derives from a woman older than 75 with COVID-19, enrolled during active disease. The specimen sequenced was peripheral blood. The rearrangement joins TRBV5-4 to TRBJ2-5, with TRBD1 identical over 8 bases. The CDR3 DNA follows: TGTGCCAGCAACTATCGGACAGGGCTACAAGAGACCCAGTACTTC. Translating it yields CASNYRTGLQETQYF.